Below are 3 T cell receptor beta chains sequenced from a single sample in a study of control samples from healthy donors and cancer patients. Sequencing was performed with immunoSEQ multiplex PCR; in TCRdb, only in-frame clones are kept and a portion is missing. This table lists about 190,000 clones. The sample consisted of blood. The receptors here all came from a woman under 40 in good health.

The DNA of the CDR3 is TGTGCAGTAAAGGGACAGGGGGATGAGTGGCAAGAGACCCAGTACTTC. Encoded protein: CAVKGQGDEWQETQYF. The chain combines TRBV28 with TRBJ2-5, with TRBD1 matching 11 bases. The CDR3 contains 16 residues. Germline-derived CDR1 and CDR2 are MDHEN and SYDVKM.

The chain recombines TRBV12-3 or TRBV12-4 with TRBJ1-1; 7 nucleotides agree with TRBD1. The CDR3 consists of 13 residues. Germline trimming cut 5 bases from V and 4 bases from J; bases unmatched to any gene: 4. The CDR3 bases are TGTGCCAGCAGTAACAGGGGAGGCACTGAAGCTTTCTTT. It codes for CASSNRGGTEAFF.

The chain carries TRBV7-9 and TRBJ1-1, with a tentative D call TRBD1 (5 bases). Germline values: CDR1 SEHNR, CDR2 FQNEAQ (reference sequence). This CDR3 is built from 16 residues. V was clipped by 2 bases and J by 1 base, with 14 bases between them. The CDR3 is CASSLYQGRGNTEAFF. DNA of the CDR3: TGTGCCAGCAGCTTATACCAGGGCCGGGGGAACACTGAAGCTTTCTTT.